Below, one TCR beta chain is given with its context. The antigen remains undetermined. The data stem from a study of cytomegalovirus exposure and HLA in healthy donors. Turning to the study itself: The approximately 130 validation repertoires matched the 500 to 750 first-cohort repertoires in platform, a later analysis reported.

Study-wide results and caveats: In a later analysis, first-cohort TCR clusters were found to tend to co-occur in the roughly 120 validation repertoires. The CMV antigen specificity of three CMV-associated chains was confirmed through in vitro analysis. Overall, approximately 180 TCR beta chains were annotated as cytomegalovirus-associated.

V was cut by 5 bases and J by 0 bases, with 9 bases left in between. This CDR3 has 15 residues. CDR1 and CDR2 (germline): SGHNT, YYREEE (reference sequence). Only in-frame clones appear in the TCRdb table, and some are missing; sequencing was by immunoSEQ multiplex PCR. The repertoire holds some 68,000 clones, with roughly 96% as singletons. The TCR originated in a man aged 18-30 years in good health and CMV-seronegative. This rearrangement joins TRBV5-4 to TRBJ2-6; the D is unclear. The sequenced sample was PBMCs. In DNA form, the CDR3 reads TGTGCCAGCAGTCTACAGAGCTCTGGGGCCAACGTCCTGACTTTC. As protein: CASSLQSSGANVLTF.